The entry that follows covers one T cell receptor (beta chain) sequence. Other nucleotide sequences from this sample produce the same CDR3. Naive CD8 cells lacked CD45RO and underwent positive selection for CCR7, leaving out terminally differentiated effector memory CD45RA+ cells. The donors, healthy adults who were HIV-negative, had experienced no recent acute infections or vaccinations. Every subset's genomic DNA went evenly onto several immunoSEQ plates. Sequencing used immunoSEQ multiplex PCR; TCRdb keeps in-frame clones, though not all of them. In the table there are about 2 million clones, about 95% of which are singletons. The data originate from a study of shared clonotypes between healthy human individuals. Sample: naive CD8+ T cells sorted from blood. This receptor was taken from a young man in good health.

The CDR3 loop reads CASSWTSYEQYF. The CDR3 DNA reads TGTGCCAGCAGTTGGACGTCCTACGAGCAGTACTTC. The V call is TRBV6-5, the J call TRBJ2-7; D is unclear. The CDR3 sequence is 12 residues long. Germline lookup yields CDR1 MNHEY and CDR2 SVGAGI. V was pared by 4 bases and J by 1 base, with 5 bases between.